This T cell receptor (beta chain) is drawn from a study of CD8+ T cells in alopecia areata. Study details: Tofacitinib dosing lasted 6 to 18 months, which was then followed by 6 months off drug. General study findings and limits: Alopecia totalis/universalis scalp especially showed more expanded CD8+ clones than normal scalp.

Germline loops: CDR1 SGHNT, CDR2 YYREEE (reference sequence). This CDR3 is 14 amino acids long. Trimming removed 4 bases from V and 5 bases from J; junction bases left unmatched: 6. Sequencing used cDNA as its template, made by extracting RNA and reverse transcribing it. Profiled with immunoSEQ multiplex PCR; TCRdb holds only in-frame clones, not every one. The data hold some 110,000 clones, with around two fifths observed a single time. Lesional scalp tissue (obtained by punch biopsy) and peripheral blood were collected from alopecia areata patients. With regard to this clone: Its antigen remains unknown.

The TCR originated in a human donor with alopecia areata. Sequenced input: CD4+ T cells sorted from blood. V usage is TRBV5-4 and J usage is TRBJ2-5; 9 nucleotides line up with TRBD1. This CDR3 is CASSVQGAWETQYF. The CDR3 DNA sequence: TGTGCCAGCAGCGTACAGGGGGCATGGGAGACCCAGTACTTC.